This T cell receptor beta chain was observed in a study of blood T cell repertoires in COVID-19. Study at large: Samples came from the United States, Italy and Spain, spanning acute and convalescent COVID-19.

The germline V and J ends were trimmed by 6 bases and 9 bases, with 15 bases remaining between them. This CDR3 comprises 12 residues. CDR1 and CDR2 from the germline V gene are SQVTM and ANQGSEA. How the authors handled the data: Amplification of reference gene primers provided the estimated nucleated cell counts. Clones were sequenced by immunoSEQ multiplex PCR, and TCRdb holds only the in-frame ones, with some missing. The V and J calls and the clone size are those of that table, but D and trimming were determined from the DNA. The data hold hundreds of thousands of clones, with roughly 85% observed a single time.

This sequence originates from a woman in her 30s with active or convalescent COVID-19. The gene calls are TRBV29-1 and TRBJ2-1; a possible D gene is TRBD2 (6 bases). Sequencing input: peripheral blood. CDR3 coding DNA: TGCAGCGTGGCGGGCTTTAGCGGTGAGCAGTTCTTC. Residues: CSVAGFSGEQFF.